This T cell receptor beta chain was identified in a study of cytomegalovirus exposure and HLA in healthy donors. The study, taken as a whole, reports: Reportedly, diagnosis of cytomegalovirus status by the classifier showed high specificity and sensitivity. A later look showed TCR association rates differing by HLA locus, highest for DRB1 and lowest for HLA-C. Sequencing depth roughly uniform across donors was assumed in presence/absence analyses.

Comment on this clone: No antigen is known for it.

Those who donated were healthy bone marrow donors. Researchers ran the PCR with 60 Vbeta and 13 Jbeta primers. Profiling relied on immunoSEQ multiplex PCR, and the TCRdb table lists in-frame clones only, not all of them. The sample holds approximately 89,000 clones, approximately 80% seen once. The CDR3 contains 12 residues. V was trimmed by 5 bases and J by 6 bases, leaving 11 bases between them. CDR1 is SGHAT and CDR2 is FQNNGV in the germline V gene. The source material was PBMCs. The receptor's source is a human donor in good health. The rearrangement links TRBV11-2 to TRBJ2-7; no reliable D call. The CDR3 loop reads CASSPTWSEQYF. The CDR3 coding sequence is TGTGCCAGCAGCCCGACGTGGAGCGAGCAGTACTTC.